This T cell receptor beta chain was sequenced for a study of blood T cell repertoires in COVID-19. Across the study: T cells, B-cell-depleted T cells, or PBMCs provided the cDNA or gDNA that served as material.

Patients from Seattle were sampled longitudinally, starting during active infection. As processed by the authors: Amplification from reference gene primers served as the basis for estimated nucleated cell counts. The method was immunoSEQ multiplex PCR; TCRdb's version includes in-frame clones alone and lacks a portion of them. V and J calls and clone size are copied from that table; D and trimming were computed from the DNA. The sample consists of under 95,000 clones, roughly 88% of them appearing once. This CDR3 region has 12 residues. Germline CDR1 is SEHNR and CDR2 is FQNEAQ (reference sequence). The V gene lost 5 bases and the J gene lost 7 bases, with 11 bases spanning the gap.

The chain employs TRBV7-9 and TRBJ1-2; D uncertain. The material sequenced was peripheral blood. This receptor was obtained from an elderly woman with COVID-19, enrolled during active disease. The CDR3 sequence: CASSPWLSGYTF. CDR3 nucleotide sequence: TGTGCCAGCAGCCCGTGGTTGAGTGGCTACACCTTC.